This TCR beta chain emerged from a study of blood T cell repertoires in COVID-19. Study as a whole: Sites across the United States, Italy and Spain contributed samples from acute and convalescent COVID-19. Sources were T cells, B-cell-depleted T cells, or PBMCs; the material itself was cDNA or gDNA.

Per the authors' pipeline: Nucleated cell number was recorded as an estimate derived from reference gene primer amplification. Clones were sequenced by immunoSEQ multiplex PCR, and TCRdb holds only the in-frame ones, with some missing. The DNA was the basis for D and trimming; V, J and clone size are from that table. The sample lists roughly 45,000 clones, approximately 93% occurring once. Seattle's cohort entered during active infection and was followed longitudinally. Trimming left V 4 bases short and J 4 bases short, with 6 bases between. The CDR3 is 11 residues long. The V gene's germline CDR1 is SGHRS and CDR2 YFSETQ. In its sample, this clone was seen a few times.

This chain links TRBV5-1 with TRBJ2-7; D unclear. This clonotype originated in a man in his 60s with COVID-19, enrolled during active disease. Input material: peripheral blood. CDR3 nucleotide sequence: TGCGCCAGCAGCATCGTGTACGAGCAGTACTTC. Translation: CASSIVYEQYF.